The 17 T cell receptor beta chains in this list originate from one sample, sequenced in a study of Tregs in tolerant kidney transplant recipients. The assay was immunoSEQ multiplex PCR, and TCRdb's table has in-frame clones only and misses some. The listing contains about 48,000 clones. This material consisted of CD4+ T cells from blood, taken before the transplant. The receptors were sampled from a human donor who received a combined kidney and bone marrow transplant.

About this clone itself: The read ends 3 residues shy of where the CDR3 ends; the end is completed using the germline J gene. The chain uses TRBV6-2 or TRBV6-3 and TRBJ1-2; 9 nucleotides align to TRBD1. The CDR3 spans 16 residues. With V trimmed by 0 bases and J by 3 bases, 5 bases remained unmatched. Germline V gene lookup returns CDR1 MNHEY and CDR2 SVGEGT. CDR3 sequence: CASSYSGRTGDYGYTF. The CDR3 DNA, read in part, is TGTGCCAGCAGTTACTCCGGGCGGACAGGGGACTATGGC.

Turning to this clone: The read ends 3 residues before the CDR3 terminus; that terminus is restored from the germline J gene. This chain connects TRBV2 to TRBJ1-4, with D possibly matching TRBD1 (6 bases). Germline V CDR1 and CDR2: SNHLY, FYNNEI. V gave up 7 bases and J gave up 3 bases, with 9 bases separating them. The CDR3 spans 13 residues. The CDR3 sequence: CASKKGANEKLFF. The covered CDR3 bases are TGTGCCAGCAAGAAGGGGGCTAATGAAAAA.

For this clone: The read stops 3 residues short of the end of the CDR3; the missing end is completed from the germline J gene. The rearrangement joins TRBV5-1 to TRBJ2-2, with D perhaps TRBD2 (6 bases). Per the germline V gene, CDR1 is SGHRS and CDR2 is YFSETQ. V lost 2 bases, J lost 6 bases, and 8 bases lay in between. The CDR3 contains 13 residues. The sequenced part of the CDR3 DNA is TGCGCCAGCAGCTTAGGCGGGGCCGGGGAG. Translated, it gives CASSLGGAGE. The complete CDR3 sequence is CASSLGGAGELFF.

With regard to this clone: The CDR3 end is not reached by the read, which stops 3 residues before it; the germline J gene fills it in. The chain recombines TRBV7-3 with TRBJ1-2, with TRBD1 identical over 11 bases. Germline V gene data show CDR1 as SGHTA and CDR2 as FQGTGA. The ends lost 5 bases at V and 2 bases at J; junction bases unmatched: 7. The CDR3 length is 16 residues. CDR3 DNA (partial): TGTGCCAGCAGCCCGACCGGACAGGGGGCAAACTATGGC. Amino acids: CASSPTGQGANYG. The CDR3 in full is CASSPTGQGANYGYTF.

With regard to this clone: Sequencing ends 3 residues short of the CDR3 end; the germline J gene provides the rest. This chain joins TRBV7-8 and TRBJ1-2, with TRBD1 identical over 9 bases. Germline V gives CDR1 SGHVS, CDR2 FQNEAQ. J gave up 4 bases and V 1 base, and 4 bases lay outside the gene matches. The CDR3 has 15 residues. CDR3 sequence reads: CASSLGGQGGYGYTF. Incomplete CDR3 DNA: TGTGCCAGCAGCTTAGGGGGACAGGGTGGCTATGGC.

Remarks on this clone: The observed sequence ends 3 residues before the CDR3 terminus, with the missing tail filled in from the germline J gene. The chain uses TRBV5-1 and TRBJ2-1; D unresolved. The CDR3 consists of 12 residues. Per the germline V gene, CDR1 is SGHRS and CDR2 is YFSETQ. Trimming took 4 bases from V and 8 from J, leaving 10 bases between them. CDR3 DNA (partial): TGCGCCAGCAGCCAAGCGCTTCATGAG. It yields the protein CASSQALHE. In full, the CDR3 reads CASSQALHEQFF.

In the case of this clone: The CDR3 end lies 3 residues beyond the end of the read and is filled in from the germline J gene. The J gene is TRBJ1-4, the V gene TRBV7-2, with D unclear. There are 13 residues in the CDR3. Germline CDR1 and CDR2: SGHTA and FQGNSA. Deletions cut 7 bases from V and 4 bases from J, with 10 bases between. CDR3 amino acids: CASTPGRNEKLFF. Incomplete CDR3 DNA: TGTGCCAGCACCCCGGGTCGTAATGAAAAA.

Points on this clone: The read is 3 residues too short to cover the CDR3 end, so that end is filled in from the germline J gene. This chain joins TRBV20-1 and TRBJ2-3, with D perhaps matching TRBD1 (5 bases). Germline CDR1 reads DFQATT; CDR2 reads SNEGSKA (reference sequence). This CDR3 has 13 residues. Trimming shortened V by 3 bases and J by 0 bases, and 7 bases separated the two germline ends. The CDR3 spells CSASDSSTDTQYF. The sequenced part of the CDR3 DNA is TGCAGTGCTAGTGACAGTAGCACAGATACG.

Points on this clone: The read ends 3 residues shy of where the CDR3 ends; the end is completed using the germline J gene. The rearrangement joins TRBV19 to TRBJ2-7; D possibly corresponds to TRBD1 (5 bases). The CDR3 runs 17 residues. Looked up from germline, CDR1 is LNHDA and CDR2 is SQIVND (reference sequence). V lost 5 bases to trimming and J lost 0 bases, with 20 bases between them. The CDR3 spells CASSGYRTHRSSYEQYF. CDR3 bases read: TGTGCCAGTAGTGGGTACAGGACACACAGGAGCTCCTACGAG.

A remark on this clone: The read stops 3 residues short of the end of the CDR3; the missing end is completed from the germline J gene. The J gene is TRBJ2-1, the V gene TRBV7-2; 11 bases are a match to TRBD2. The CDR3 extends over 15 amino acids. Germline assignment: CDR1 SGHTA and CDR2 FQGNSA. J lost 6 bases, V lost 0 bases, and 1 base had no gene match. CDR3 sequence: CASSLALAGGNEQFF. The DNA read from the CDR3 is TGTGCCAGCAGCTTAGCCCTAGCGGGGGGCAATGAG.

Comment on this clone: The missing CDR3 end, 3 residues past where the read stops, is filled in from the germline J gene. The V and J genes are TRBV19 and TRBJ1-1, with D possibly being TRBD1 (5 bases). Germline lookup yields CDR1 LNHDA and CDR2 SQIVND (reference sequence). The V end lost 7 bases, the J end lost 2 bases, and 11 bases lay between the germline ends. There are 13 residues in the CDR3. The sequenced CDR3 bases are TGTGCCAGTACTTTGCAGGGTAACACTGAA. Encoded protein: CASTLQGNTE. The CDR3 as a whole reads CASTLQGNTEAFF. The variable domain in full, with the rest retrieved from reference TRBV19 and TRBJ1-1, is DGGITQSPKYLFRKEGQNVTLSCEQNLNHDAMYWYRQDPGQGLRLIYYSQIVNDFQKGDIAEGYSVSREKKESFPLTVTSAQKNPTAFYLCASTLQGNTEAFFGQGTRLTVV.

With regard to this clone: Sequencing ends 3 residues short of the CDR3 end; the germline J gene provides the rest. V gene TRBV19 combines with J gene TRBJ1-1, with 8 bases identical to TRBD1. V gave up 0 bases and J gave up 4 bases; unmatched junction bases: 7. Germline CDR1 is LNHDA and CDR2 is SQIVND (reference sequence). The CDR3 covers 16 residues. The covered CDR3 bases are TGTGCCAGTAGTATAGAATCGGACAGGGTGAGCACTGAA. This codes for CASSIESDRVSTE. The entire CDR3 protein is CASSIESDRVSTEAFF.

Remarks on this clone: The read is 3 residues too short to cover the CDR3 end, so that end is filled in from the germline J gene. This sequence joins TRBV30 and TRBJ1-2; 8 nucleotides line up with TRBD1. Germline assignment: CDR1 GTSNPN and CDR2 SVGIG (reference sequence). The CDR3 contains 14 residues. The covered CDR3 bases are TGTGCCTGGAGTGTACAGGGGGGGTCGAAGGGC. Translation: CAWSVQGGSKG. The full CDR3 protein reads CAWSVQGGSKGYTF.

Worth noting for this clone: The read comes to an end 3 residues before the CDR3 does, leaving the germline J gene to fill in the end. The gene calls are TRBV2 and TRBJ2-1, with a tentative D call TRBD2 (7 bases). Germline CDR1 reads SNHLY; CDR2 reads FYNNEI. Trimming pared 5 bases from V and 8 bases from J, leaving 19 bases between. There are 15 residues in the CDR3. The covered CDR3 bases are TGTGCCAGCAGTAGACTAGCAGGAAACAGGGATGAG. Protein: CASSRLAGNRDE. The entire CDR3 protein reads CASSRLAGNRDEQFF.

Comments on this clone: The observed sequence ends 3 residues before the CDR3 terminus, with the missing tail filled in from the germline J gene. The chain uses TRBV19 and TRBJ1-1, with TRBD1 as a possible D gene (5 bases). CDR1 and CDR2 (germline): LNHDA, SQIVND (reference sequence). The V and J ends lost 1 base and 3 bases respectively, with 12 bases between them. The CDR3 contains 15 residues. The chain's CDR3 is CASSIVHGRDTEAFF. CDR3 DNA (partial): TGTGCCAGTAGTATAGTCCACGGCAGGGACACTGAA.

Here the CDR3 reads CASSPGLAGANEQFF. The CDR3 bases that were read are TGTGCCAGCAGCCCCGGACTAGCGGGAGCCAATGAG. V gene TRBV7-9 combines with J gene TRBJ2-1; 13 bases map to TRBD2. The read ends 3 residues early relative to the CDR3; the germline J gene fills the gap. This CDR3 comprises 15 residues. V lost 5 bases, J lost 6 bases, and 4 bases stayed unmatched. CDR1 is SEHNR and CDR2 is FQNEAQ in the germline V gene (reference sequence). Using reference TRBV7-9 and TRBJ2-1 for the parts outside the CDR3, the full variable domain is DTGVSQNPRHKITKRGQNVTFRCDPISEHNRLYWYRQTLGQGPEFLTYFQNEAQLEKSRLLSDRFSAERPKGSFSTLEIQRTEQGDSAMYLCASSPGLAGANEQFFGPGTRLTVL.

Worth noting for this clone: With the read ending 3 residues before the CDR3 end, the germline J gene is used to fill in that end. The chain employs TRBV19 and TRBJ2-1; 9 bases line up with TRBD2. CDR1 is LNHDA and CDR2 is SQIVND in the germline V gene (reference sequence). The CDR3 spans 15 residues. The ends lost 7 bases at V and 0 bases at J; junction bases unmatched: 4. The DNA read from the CDR3 is TGTGCCAGTATCGCTAGCGGGAACTCCTACAATGAG. Protein product: CASIASGNSYNE. From start to end, the CDR3 is CASIASGNSYNEQFF. The full variable domain, with the rest looked up from reference TRBV19 and TRBJ2-1, is DGGITQSPKYLFRKEGQNVTLSCEQNLNHDAMYWYRQDPGQGLRLIYYSQIVNDFQKGDIAEGYSVSREKKESFPLTVTSAQKNPTAFYLCASIASGNSYNEQFFGPGTRLTVL.